The 11 T cell receptor beta chains listed next were all sequenced from one sample in a study of OX40 agonist ivuxolimab in advanced cancers. The data were produced by immunoSEQ multiplex PCR, yet TCRdb's version contains in-frame clones alone and is incomplete. The data show approximately 74,000 clones, about 90% seen once. The material sequenced was CD4+ or CD8+ T cells sorted from blood, taken in a trial of the OX40 agonist ivuxolimab. These receptors were taken from an adult with an advanced solid tumor such as melanoma, head and neck, liver or kidney cancer.

V and J are TRBV11-3 and TRBJ2-7; 12 nucleotides line up with TRBD2. V lost 7 bases, J lost 10 bases, and 11 bases stayed unmatched. Germline assignment: CDR1 SGHNT and CDR2 YENEEA. This CDR3 is built from 14 residues. The CDR3 DNA sequence: TGTGCCAGCACCGTCCCGGGGACTAGCGGGTTCCAGTACTTC. Protein product: CASTVPGTSGFQYF. The complete variable domain, with remaining parts taken from reference TRBV11-3 and TRBJ2-7, reads EAGVVQSPRYKIIEKKQPVAFWCNPISGHNTLYWYLQNLGQGPELLIRYENEEAVDDSQLPKDRFSAERLKGVDSTLKIQPAELGDSAVYLCASTVPGTSGFQYFGPGTRLTVT.

This chain connects TRBV15 to TRBJ2-5; D ambiguous. Germline V gene sequence: CDR1 LNHNV, CDR2 YYDKDF (reference sequence). CDR3 length: 12 amino acids. Trimming took 1 base from V and 7 from J, leaving 7 bases between them. The CDR3 reads CATSRGFATQYF. CDR3 sequence (DNA): TGTGCCACCAGCAGAGGTTTTGCGACCCAGTACTTC.

The V gene is TRBV5-4, the J gene TRBJ2-7, with 12 bases fitting TRBD2. Germline trimming cut 0 bases from V and 6 bases from J; bases unmatched to any gene: 4. CDR1 is SGHNT, CDR2 YYREEE, per germline (reference sequence). The CDR3 loop spans 15 amino acids. The CDR3 sequence: CASSLDLAGGGEQYF. The DNA for the CDR3 is TGTGCCAGCAGCTTGGATCTAGCGGGGGGGGGCGAGCAGTACTTC. Looking up the rest from reference TRBV5-4 and TRBJ2-7 gives the full variable domain: ETGVTQSPTHLIKTRGQQVTLRCSSQSGHNTVSWYQQALGQGPQFIFQYYREEENGRGNFPPRFSGLQFPNYSSELNVNALELDDSALYLCASSLDLAGGGEQYFGPGTRLTVT.

The chain combines TRBV6-5 with TRBJ2-7, with 10 nucleotides matching TRBD2. The junction had 4 bases not matched to a gene; V was cut back by 0 bases and J by 2 bases. This CDR3 has 16 amino acids. Germline V gene lookup returns CDR1 MNHEY and CDR2 SVGAGI. The CDR3 bases are TGTGCCAGCAGTTACTCGATACTAGCGGGGACCTACGAGCAGTACTTC. Translating it yields CASSYSILAGTYEQYF.

The chain couples TRBV6-1 to TRBJ1-1; 9 nucleotides match TRBD1. The CDR3 contains 14 residues. The germline CDR1 and CDR2 sequences are MNHNS and SASEGT. Trimming cost V 7 bases and J 5 bases; bases outside gene matches: 8. In DNA, the CDR3 is TGTGCCAGCACCGAGACAGGGGGAGGGACTGAAGCTTTCTTT. Protein sequence: CASTETGGGTEAFF.

Turning to this clone: The same CDR3 also results from other DNA sequences found in this sample. The rearrangement joins TRBV18 to TRBJ2-3; D ambiguous. The CDR3 runs 12 residues. Germline V lookup: CDR1 KGHSH, CDR2 LQKENI. V was pared by 3 bases and J by 2 bases, with 3 bases between. The CDR3 DNA reads as TGTGCCAGCTCACCGACCACAGATACGCAGTATTTT. Translating it yields CASSPTTDTQYF.

The chain combines TRBV7-3 with TRBJ2-2; 11 positions match TRBD2. J lost 1 base, V lost 1 base, and 8 bases had no gene match. Germline values: CDR1 SGHTA, CDR2 FQGTGA. The CDR3 length is 19 residues. DNA for the CDR3: TGTGCCAGCAGCTTAAATTCCCTAGCGGGGGGACTGAACACCGGGGAGCTGTTTTTT. It specifies CASSLNSLAGGLNTGELFF.

The chain links TRBV12-5 to TRBJ1-1; TRBD1 is a possible D gene (6 bases). Trimming pared 8 bases from V and 5 bases from J, leaving 12 bases between. Germline V gene lookup returns CDR1 LGHNT and CDR2 FRNRAP. The CDR3 loop spans 12 amino acids. Here the CDR3 DNA reads TGTGCTAGTTGGGGAGGGGGGACTGAAGCTTTCTTT. Residues: CASWGGGTEAFF.

The CDR3 here is CASTAGGSTGELFF. CDR3 coding DNA: TGTGCCAGCACCGCGGGAGGATCCACCGGGGAGCTGTTTTTT. The V call is TRBV7-9, the J call TRBJ2-2, with 8 bases matching TRBD2. The germline gives CDR1 SEHNR, CDR2 FQNEAQ (reference sequence). V shed 7 bases and J 4 bases; nucleotides not matched to a gene: 5. The CDR3 loop spans 14 amino acids.

The V gene is TRBV19, the J gene TRBJ2-1, with a possible D match to TRBD2 (5 bases). The CDR3 spans 18 residues. Germline-derived CDR1 and CDR2 are LNHDA and SQIVND (reference sequence). V lost 4 bases and J lost 0, with 19 bases in between. CDR3 protein: CASSRERSSVNSYNEQFF. The CDR3, as DNA: TGTGCCAGTAGTAGAGAACGGAGTAGCGTAAACTCCTACAATGAGCAGTTCTTC.

The V and J genes are TRBV5-1 and TRBJ2-5; D gene unclear. The germline gives CDR1 SGHRS, CDR2 YFSETQ. This CDR3 contains 14 residues. V was trimmed by 2 bases and J by 2 bases, leaving 10 bases between them. The CDR3 sequence is CASSLQMYQETQYF. The DNA of the CDR3 is TGCGCCAGCAGCTTACAAATGTATCAAGAGACCCAGTACTTC. Based on the CDR3 plus reference TRBV5-1 and TRBJ2-5, the full variable domain is KAGVTQTPRYLIKTRGQQVTLSCSPISGHRSVSWYQQTPGQGLQFLFEYFSETQRNKGNFPGRFSGRQFSNSRSEMNVSTLELGDSALYLCASSLQMYQETQYFGPGTRLLVL.